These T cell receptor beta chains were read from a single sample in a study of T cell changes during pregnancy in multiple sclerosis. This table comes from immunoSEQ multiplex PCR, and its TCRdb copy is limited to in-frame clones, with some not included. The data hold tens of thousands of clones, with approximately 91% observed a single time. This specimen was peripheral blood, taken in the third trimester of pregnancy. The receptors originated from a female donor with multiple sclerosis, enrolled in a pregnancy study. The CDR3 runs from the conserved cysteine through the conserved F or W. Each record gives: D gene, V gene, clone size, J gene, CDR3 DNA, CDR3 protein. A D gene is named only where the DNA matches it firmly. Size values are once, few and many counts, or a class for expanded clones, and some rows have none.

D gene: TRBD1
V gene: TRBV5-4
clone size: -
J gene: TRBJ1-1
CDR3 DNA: TGTGCCAGCACCAAAGGGGGCGGGGAAGCTTTCTTT
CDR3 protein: CASTKGGGEAFF

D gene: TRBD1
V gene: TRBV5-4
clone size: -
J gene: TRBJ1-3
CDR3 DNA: TGTGCCAGCAGCCGGGACAGGGGGAACACCATATATTTT
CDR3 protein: CASSRDRGNTIYF

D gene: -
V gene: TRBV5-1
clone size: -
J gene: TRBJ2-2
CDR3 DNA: TGCGCCAGCAGCTTGCAGATCTCGAACACCGGGGAGCTGTTTTTT
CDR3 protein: CASSLQISNTGELFF

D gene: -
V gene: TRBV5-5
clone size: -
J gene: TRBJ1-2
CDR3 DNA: TGTGCCAGCAGCTTGGCGGTCCGGGGGGCCTATGGCTACACCTTC
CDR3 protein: CASSLAVRGAYGYTF

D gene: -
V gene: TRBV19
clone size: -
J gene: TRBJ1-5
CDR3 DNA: TGTGCCAGTAAGGGATTCCACAGGGCTAGCAATCAGCCCCAGCATTTT
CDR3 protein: CASKGFHRASNQPQHF

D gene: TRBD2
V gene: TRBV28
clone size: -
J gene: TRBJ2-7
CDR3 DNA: TGTGCCAGCAGTCAAGCGGGGGGAACGGACGAGCAGTACTTC
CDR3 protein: CASSQAGGTDEQYF

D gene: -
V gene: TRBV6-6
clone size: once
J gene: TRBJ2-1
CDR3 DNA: TGTGCCAGCAGTTACCTCCGGGTTGAGCAGTTCTTC
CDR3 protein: CASSYLRVEQFF

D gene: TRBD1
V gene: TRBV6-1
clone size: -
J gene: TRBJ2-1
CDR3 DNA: TGTGCCAGCGGACAGGGAAGGCAGTTCTTC
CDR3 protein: CASGQGRQFF

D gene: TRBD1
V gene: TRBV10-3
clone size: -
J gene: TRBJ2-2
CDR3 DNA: TGTGCCATCAGTGAGACAGGGGGCCACGGGGAGCTGTTTTTT
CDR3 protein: CAISETGGHGELFF

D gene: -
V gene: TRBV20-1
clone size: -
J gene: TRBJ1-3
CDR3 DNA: TGCAGTGCTAGTATCGGAAACACCATATATTTT
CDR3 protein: CSASIGNTIYF

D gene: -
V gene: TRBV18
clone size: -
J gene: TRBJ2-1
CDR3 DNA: TGTGCCAGCCAGGGGGGTTTTGGACGGGACAATGAGCAGTTCTTC
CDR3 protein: CASQGGFGRDNEQFF

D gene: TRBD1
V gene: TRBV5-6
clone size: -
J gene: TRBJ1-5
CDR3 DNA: TGTGCCAGCAGCGGGTACCAGGGGGACGCGGAACCCCAGCATTTT
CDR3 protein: CASSGYQGDAEPQHF

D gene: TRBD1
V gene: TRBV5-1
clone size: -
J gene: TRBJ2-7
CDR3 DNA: TGCGCCAGCAGCCAGAGGACAGGATACGAGCAGTACTTC
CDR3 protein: CASSQRTGYEQYF

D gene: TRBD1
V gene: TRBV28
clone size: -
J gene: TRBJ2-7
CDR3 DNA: TGTGCCAGCAGAAATTTAGGGGGCTTTGAGCAGTACTTC
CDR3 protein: CASRNLGGFEQYF

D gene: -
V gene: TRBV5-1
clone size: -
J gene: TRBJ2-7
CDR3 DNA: TGCGCCAGCAGCTTGGTAGGGGGATTCTACGAGCAGTACTTC
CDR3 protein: CASSLVGGFYEQYF

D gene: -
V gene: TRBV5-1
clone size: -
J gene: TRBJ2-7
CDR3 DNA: TGCGCCAGCAGCTTGACGCCCGCGGAGCAGTACTTC
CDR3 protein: CASSLTPAEQYF

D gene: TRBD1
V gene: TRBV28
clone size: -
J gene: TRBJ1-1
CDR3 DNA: TGTGCCAGCAGTCCCCCTACAGGGGGCCGGACTGAAGCTTTCTTT
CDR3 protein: CASSPPTGGRTEAFF

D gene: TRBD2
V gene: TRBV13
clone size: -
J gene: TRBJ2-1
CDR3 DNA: TGTGCCAGCAGCTTAGGTAGAGCGGGGGGTTTCAATGAGCAGTTCTTC
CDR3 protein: CASSLGRAGGFNEQFF

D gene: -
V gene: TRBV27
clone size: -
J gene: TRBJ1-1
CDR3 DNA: TGTGCCAGCAGTCGGGAGGGTCCCTGGGGCGGCTTCACTGAAGCTTTCTTT
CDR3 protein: CASSREGPWGGFTEAFF

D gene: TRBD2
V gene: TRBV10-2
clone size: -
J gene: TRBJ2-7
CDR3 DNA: TGCGCCAGCAGCCCTAGCGGGGGGGCCTACGAGCAGTACTTC
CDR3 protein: CASSPSGGAYEQYF

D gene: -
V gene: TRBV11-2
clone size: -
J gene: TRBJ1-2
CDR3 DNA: TGTGCCAGCAGCTTAGGGAGGGACTGGGGTCTTTTAGATGGCTACACCTTC
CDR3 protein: CASSLGRDWGLLDGYTF

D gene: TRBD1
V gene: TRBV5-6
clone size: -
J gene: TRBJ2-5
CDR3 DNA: TGTGCCAGCAGCTTGGACAGGGGAAAGACCCAGTACTTC
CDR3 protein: CASSLDRGKTQYF

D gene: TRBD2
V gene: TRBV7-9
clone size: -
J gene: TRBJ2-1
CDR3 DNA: TGTGCCAGCCGCCGGGGGGTCTACAATGAGCAGTTCTTC
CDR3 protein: CASRRGVYNEQFF

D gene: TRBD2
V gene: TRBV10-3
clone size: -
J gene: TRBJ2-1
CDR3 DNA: TGTGCCATCAGTGAGTCACGAGATAGGGGACTAGCGGGCGTCAGGGAGCAGTTCTTC
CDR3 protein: CAISESRDRGLAGVREQFF

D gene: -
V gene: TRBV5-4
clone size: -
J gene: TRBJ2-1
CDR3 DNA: TGTGCCAGCAGCTGGGGCCTTACTGAGCAGTTCTTC
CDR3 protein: CASSWGLTEQFF

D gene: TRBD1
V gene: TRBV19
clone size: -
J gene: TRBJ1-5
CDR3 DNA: TGTGCCAGTAGCCAGGGGGCATGGGATCAGCCCCAGCATTTT
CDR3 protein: CASSQGAWDQPQHF

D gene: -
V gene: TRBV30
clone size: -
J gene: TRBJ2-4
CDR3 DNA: TGTGCCTGGAGTAAGAAGCAAGCCAAAAACATTCAGTACTTC
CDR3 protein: CAWSKKQAKNIQYF

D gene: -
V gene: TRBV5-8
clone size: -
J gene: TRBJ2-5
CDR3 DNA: TGTGCCAGCAGCTTGTGGGGGGGCCGAGAGACCCAGTACTTC
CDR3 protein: CASSLWGGRETQYF

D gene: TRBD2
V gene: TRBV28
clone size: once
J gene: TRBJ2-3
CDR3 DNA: TGTGCCAGCAGTTCGACTAGCGGGGGGGCCGTAGATACGCAGTATTTT
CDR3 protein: CASSSTSGGAVDTQYF

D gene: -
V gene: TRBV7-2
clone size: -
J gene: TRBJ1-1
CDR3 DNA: TGTGCCAGCAGACCAAGGGGACATCAAATGAACACTGAAGCTTTCTTT
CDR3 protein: CASRPRGHQMNTEAFF

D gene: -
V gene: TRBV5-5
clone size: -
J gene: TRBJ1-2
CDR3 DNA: TGTGCCAGCAGCTTGGGGGCGTATGGCTACACCTTC
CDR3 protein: CASSLGAYGYTF

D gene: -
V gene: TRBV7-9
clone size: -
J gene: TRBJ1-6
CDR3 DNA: TGTGCCAGCAGCTTATCAGGGAACTCCTATAATTCACCCCTCCACTTT
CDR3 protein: CASSLSGNSYNSPLHF

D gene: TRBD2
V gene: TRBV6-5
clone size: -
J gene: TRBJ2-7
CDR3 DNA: TGTGCCAGCAGTTACTCGGCGGGGGGGCCGGAGTACTTC
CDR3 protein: CASSYSAGGPEYF

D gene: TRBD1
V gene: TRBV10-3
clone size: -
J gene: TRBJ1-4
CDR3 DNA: TGTGCCATCAGGGCGGGACAGGGAAGTGGGACTAATGAAAAACTGTTTTTT
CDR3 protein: CAIRAGQGSGTNEKLFF

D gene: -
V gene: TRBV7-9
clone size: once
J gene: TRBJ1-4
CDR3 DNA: TGTGCCAGCAGCCCCCCACGGGATGGTAATGAAAAACTGTTTTTT
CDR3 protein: CASSPPRDGNEKLFF

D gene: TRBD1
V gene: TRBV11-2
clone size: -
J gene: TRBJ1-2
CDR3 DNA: TGTGCCAGCAGCTTAGATCCCCAGGGGGCGGTCTATGGCTACACCTTC
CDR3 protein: CASSLDPQGAVYGYTF

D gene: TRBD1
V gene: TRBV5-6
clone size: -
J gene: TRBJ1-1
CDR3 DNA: TGTGCCAGCAGCTTTCTGGACAGGGGAGATACTGAAGCTTTCTTT
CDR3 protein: CASSFLDRGDTEAFF

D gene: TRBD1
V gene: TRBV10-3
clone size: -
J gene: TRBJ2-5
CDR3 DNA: TGTGCCATCAGTGAGCGTAGGGGGGGACAGGGAGGACAAGAGACCCAGTACTTC
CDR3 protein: CAISERRGGQGGQETQYF

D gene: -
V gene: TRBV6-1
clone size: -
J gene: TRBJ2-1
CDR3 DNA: TGTGCCAGCAGTGAACAATTCAGTTCAGATGAGCAGTTCTTC
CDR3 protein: CASSEQFSSDEQFF

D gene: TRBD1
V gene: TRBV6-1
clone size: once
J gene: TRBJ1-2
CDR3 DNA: TGTGCCAGCAGTGAACGAGGACAGGGAGGTTTTGAATATGGCTACACCTTC
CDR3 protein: CASSERGQGGFEYGYTF

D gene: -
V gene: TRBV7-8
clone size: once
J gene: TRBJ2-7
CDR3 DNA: TGTGCCAGCAGCTTACAGAGGAGCTCCTACGAGCAGTACTTC
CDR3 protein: CASSLQRSSYEQYF

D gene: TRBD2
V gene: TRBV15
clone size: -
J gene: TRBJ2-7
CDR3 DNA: TGTGCCACCAGCAGAGATCGTGCGGTAGCGGGGGCCTACGAGCAGTACTTC
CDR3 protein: CATSRDRAVAGAYEQYF

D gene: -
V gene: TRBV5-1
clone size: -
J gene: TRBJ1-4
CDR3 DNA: TGCGCCAGCAGCCCAGGGTGGCCTAATGAAAAACTGTTTTTT
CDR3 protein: CASSPGWPNEKLFF

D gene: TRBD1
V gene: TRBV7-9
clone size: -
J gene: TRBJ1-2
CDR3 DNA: TGTGCCAGCTCTTCGGTCGGACAGGTCATTAACTATGGCTACACCTTC
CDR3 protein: CASSSVGQVINYGYTF

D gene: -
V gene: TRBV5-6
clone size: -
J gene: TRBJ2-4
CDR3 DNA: TGTGCCAGCAGTATCCAGGGTATAGCCAAAAACATTCAGTACTTC
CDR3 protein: CASSIQGIAKNIQYF

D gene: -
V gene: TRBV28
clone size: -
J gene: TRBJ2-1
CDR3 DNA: TGTGCCAGCAGCTGGGACTCCGCACCCTACAATGAGCAGTTCTTC
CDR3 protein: CASSWDSAPYNEQFF

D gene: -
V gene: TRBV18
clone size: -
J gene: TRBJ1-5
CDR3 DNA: TGTGCCAGCTCACCTGGGGGGTCAGGGTTGTCCCAGCATTTT
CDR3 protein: CASSPGGSGLSQHF

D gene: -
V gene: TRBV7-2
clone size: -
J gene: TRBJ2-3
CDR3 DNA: TGTGCCAGCAGCCCCCCGGAGGGTACGCAGTATTTT
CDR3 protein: CASSPPEGTQYF

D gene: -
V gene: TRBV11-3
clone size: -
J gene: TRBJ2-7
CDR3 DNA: TGTGCCAGCAGCTTAGAGGCAGGGGGGGAGCAGTACTTC
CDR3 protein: CASSLEAGGEQYF

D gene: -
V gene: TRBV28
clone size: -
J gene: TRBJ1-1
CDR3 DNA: TGTGCCAGCAGTACACAGGGAGGGGGCACTGAAGCTTTCTTT
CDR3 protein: CASSTQGGGTEAFF

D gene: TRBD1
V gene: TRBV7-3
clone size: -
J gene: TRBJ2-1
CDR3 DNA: TGTGCCAGCAGCCCTCGGGACAGGGGTGAGCAGTTCTTC
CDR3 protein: CASSPRDRGEQFF